This T cell receptor beta chain was sequenced for a study of prognosis after radiotherapy for stage I lung cancer. Germline loops: CDR1 MDHEN, CDR2 SYDVKM. V lost 5 bases to trimming and J lost 1 base, with 5 bases between them. This CDR3 spans 13 amino acids. This clonotype was detected many times. The authors amplified TCR beta CDR3 from genomic DNA using two-round multiplex PCR. Primers (each specific to one TRBV or TRBJ gene) were used in first-round PCR. TCRdb reprocessed the multiplex PCR reads via MiXCR and lists one record per CDR3 protein. The table shows about 59,000 distinct CDR3 sequences, with more than 25% occurring only once.

The rearrangement links TRBV28 to TRBJ2-2; D gene ambiguous. This TCR derives from a donor aged 50 or older with non-small cell lung cancer. The sequenced sample was PBMCs, obtained before or after stereotactic body radiation therapy (not recorded which). The CDR3 is CASSSQNTGELFF. CDR3 sequence (DNA): TGTGCCAGCAGTAGTCAGAACACCGGGGAGCTGTTTTTT.